This TCR beta chain stems from a study of blood T cell repertoires in COVID-19. Study information: Material from acute and convalescent COVID-19 was sourced from the United States, Italy and Spain. From T cells, B-cell-depleted T cells, or PBMCs came the material, which was cDNA or gDNA.

As originally analysed: Nucleated cell number was recorded as an estimate derived from reference gene primer amplification. Sequenced by immunoSEQ multiplex PCR; TCRdb stores in-frame clones only, minus some. V and J calls and clone size follow that table, whereas D and trimming were derived from the DNA. The profile shows about 68,000 clones, roughly 80% of them singletons. With V trimmed by 7 bases and J by 9 bases, 15 bases remained unmatched. The length of the CDR3 is 15 residues. Germline loops: CDR1 LNHDA, CDR2 SQIVND (reference sequence). The clonotype originates from a human donor in a cohort sampled during active COVID-19. Sample: peripheral blood. The V and J genes are TRBV19 and TRBJ2-4; 7 nucleotides align to TRBD2. The CDR3 DNA reads as TGTGCCAGTACTCCCACCGGGGGGATCGTTTCCATTCAGTACTTC. The encoded protein is CASTPTGGIVSIQYF.